The 21 T cell receptor beta chains below come from one sample, sequenced in a study of blood T cell repertoires in COVID-19. Some clones are missing from TCRdb's copy, which holds only in-frame ones; the method was immunoSEQ multiplex PCR. The sample has around 80,000 clones; about 80% are singletons. Sequenced material: peripheral blood. These receptors came from a human donor in a cohort sampled during active COVID-19.

The V call is TRBV2, the J call TRBJ2-5, with 10 bases fitting TRBD1. CDR1 and CDR2 from the germline V gene are SNHLY and FYNNEI. The CDR3 is 14 amino acids. V was pared by 6 bases and J by 3 bases, with 4 bases of the junction left unmatched. In DNA, the CDR3 is TGTGCCAGCAGACGGGACAGGGGTAAAGAGACCCAGTACTTC. It encodes CASRRDRGKETQYF.

V and J are TRBV27 and TRBJ2-7, with D perhaps matching TRBD2 (6 bases). Trimming pared 3 bases from V and 5 bases from J, leaving 26 bases between. Germline V gene data show CDR1 as MNHEY and CDR2 as SMNVEV (reference sequence). CDR3 length: 18 residues. This CDR3 reads CASSFRWPGDGSFNEQYF. The CDR3 DNA reads as TGTGCCAGCAGTTTTAGGTGGCCTGGGGACGGGAGCTTCAACGAGCAGTACTTC.

V usage is TRBV7-8 and J usage is TRBJ2-7; D may be TRBD1 (5 bases). V was clipped by 1 base and J by 2 bases, with 9 bases between them. Germline values: CDR1 SGHVS, CDR2 FQNEAQ. The CDR3 covers 14 residues. The CDR3 region has the DNA TGTGCCAGCAGCTTAGGGGGCCAGGCCTACGAGCAGTACTTC. This codes for CASSLGGQAYEQYF.

The chain joins TRBV11-2 to TRBJ2-1, with D unclear. Trimming left V 5 bases short and J 7 bases short, with 9 bases between. This CDR3 has 12 residues. The germline CDR1 and CDR2 sequences are SGHAT and FQNNGV. The CDR3 loop reads CASSPLGNEQFF. The CDR3 DNA follows: TGTGCCAGCAGCCCCCTAGGAAATGAGCAGTTCTTC.

The count of this clone is one. This CDR3 is CASSLDYEQFF. The CDR3 region has the DNA TGTGCCAGCAGCTTGGACTATGAGCAGTTCTTC. This chain links TRBV5-4 with TRBJ2-1, with unresolved D. V was trimmed by 0 bases and J by 8 bases, leaving 3 bases between them. In germline, CDR1 is SGHNT, CDR2 YYREEE (reference sequence). This CDR3 contains 11 residues.

V gene TRBV19 combines with J gene TRBJ2-1, with D tentatively TRBD2 (6 bases). The CDR3 spans 14 residues. Germline V gene data show CDR1 as LNHDA and CDR2 as SQIVND (reference sequence). V was cut by 4 bases and J by 2 bases, with 9 bases left in between. CDR3 sequence reads: CASSRAGPYNEQFF. CDR3 sequence (DNA): TGTGCCAGTAGTAGGGCGGGACCCTACAATGAGCAGTTCTTC.

The chain employs TRBV7-9 and TRBJ1-2; 7 bases align to TRBD1. V was clipped by 3 bases and J by 0 bases; unmatched bases: 4. The CDR3 consists of 15 residues. Germline V CDR1 and CDR2: SEHNR, FQNEAQ (reference sequence). CDR3 protein: CASSFGQVANYGYTF. CDR3 nucleotides: TGTGCCAGCAGCTTCGGACAGGTAGCTAACTATGGCTACACCTTC.

In its sample, this clone was seen a few times. This chain uses TRBV7-9 with TRBJ1-1, with a weak D call TRBD1 (6 bases). The CDR3 has 13 amino acids. The germline V gene has CDR1 SEHNR and CDR2 FQNEAQ (reference sequence). V lost 4 bases and J 1 base, leaving 7 bases between the germline ends. CDR3 protein: CASSSQGNTEAFF. The CDR3 nucleotides read TGTGCCAGCAGCTCACAGGGGAACACTGAAGCTTTCTTT. Full variable domain (missing parts from reference TRBV7-9 and TRBJ1-1): DTGVSQNPRHKITKRGQNVTFRCDPISEHNRLYWYRQTLGQGPEFLTYFQNEAQLEKSRLLSDRFSAERPKGSFSTLEIQRTEQGDSAMYLCASSSQGNTEAFFGQGTRLTVV.

The chain links TRBV5-1 to TRBJ1-2, with TRBD1 matching over 7 bases. The CDR3 is 15 amino acids. Germline values: CDR1 SGHRS, CDR2 YFSETQ. The V gene end was trimmed by 1 base and the J gene end by 4 bases; junction bases not matched to a gene: 7. CDR3 amino acids: CASSLWQGGPYGYTF. DNA for the CDR3: TGCGCCAGCAGCTTGTGGCAGGGGGGACCCTATGGCTACACCTTC.

V usage is TRBV5-1 and J usage is TRBJ2-3; 8 bases are a match to TRBD1. The length of the CDR3 is 16 residues. Trimming took 0 bases from V and 3 from J; bases not matched to a gene: 6. CDR1 SGHRS and CDR2 YFSETQ come from the germline V gene. The CDR3 reads CASSLGQGARTDTQYF. In DNA, the CDR3 is TGCGCCAGCAGCTTGGGGCAGGGGGCCAGGACAGATACGCAGTATTTT.

This clone ranks as medium-sized. V is TRBV27 and J is TRBJ1-2; D is possibly TRBD1 (6 bases). CDR3 size: 14 residues. CDR1 and CDR2 from the germline V gene are MNHEY and SMNVEV (reference sequence). The germline V and J ends were trimmed by 5 bases and 3 bases, with 13 bases remaining between them. The CDR3 is CASSPLDRDYGYTF. The CDR3 DNA reads as TGTGCCAGCAGTCCCTTGGACAGAGACTATGGCTACACCTTC.

This chain connects TRBV6-5 to TRBJ2-2; TRBD1 is a possible D gene (6 bases). The CDR3 length is 14 residues. Trimming left V 6 bases short and J 0 bases short, with 8 bases between. CDR1 MNHEY and CDR2 SVGAGI come from the germline V gene. CDR3 loop: CASRDSTNTGELFF. The CDR3, as DNA: TGTGCCAGCAGGGACAGTACGAACACCGGGGAGCTGTTTTTT.

The chain employs TRBV5-5 and TRBJ2-3, with D possibly matching TRBD1 (7 bases). In germline, CDR1 is SGHKS, CDR2 YYEKEE (reference sequence). CDR3 length equals 15 residues. V was clipped by 4 bases and J by 1 base, with 13 bases between them. CDR3 coding DNA: TGTGCCAGCAGCCTGGAGGGGGCAGGCACAGATACGCAGTATTTT. It encodes CASSLEGAGTDTQYF.

In its sample, this clone was seen once. The CDR3 region has the DNA TGCGCCAGCAGCTACTCGACAGGTATCTACGAGCAGTACTTC. Translating gives CASSYSTGIYEQYF. The gene calls are TRBV5-1 and TRBJ2-7, with D perhaps TRBD1 (6 bases). The V end lost 3 bases, the J end lost 3 bases, and 13 bases lay between the germline ends. Looked up from germline, CDR1 is SGHRS and CDR2 is YFSETQ. The CDR3 spans 14 residues.

As DNA, the CDR3 is TGTGCTAGTGGTTTGGTCGTCGGGGGGGCGAACACCGGGGAGCTGTTTTTT. Protein: CASGLVVGGANTGELFF. The rearrangement joins TRBV12-5 to TRBJ2-2, with 8 bases that match TRBD2. CDR1 is LGHNT, CDR2 FRNRAP, per germline. The CDR3 is 17 amino acids. V lost 0 bases and J lost 0; bases outside the gene matches: 3.

V and J are TRBV7-9 and TRBJ1-4, with D uncertain. The CDR3 spans 15 residues. Trimming took 3 bases from V and 0 from J, leaving 8 bases between them. From germline, CDR1 is SEHNR and CDR2 FQNEAQ (reference sequence). The CDR3 protein is CASSFGSPTNEKLFF. DNA for the CDR3: TGTGCCAGCAGCTTTGGCAGTCCAACTAATGAAAAACTGTTTTTT.

This clone is a singleton in its sample. This sequence joins TRBV11-1 and TRBJ2-5; possibly TRBD2 for D (6 bases). Germline CDR1 is SGHAT and CDR2 is FQDESV (reference sequence). V dropped 0 bases and J dropped 3 bases, with 14 bases sitting between them. The CDR3 runs 16 residues. CDR3 amino acids: CASSLAADWGEETQYF. The CDR3 DNA reads as TGTGCCAGCAGCTTAGCGGCCGACTGGGGGGAAGAGACCCAGTACTTC. The full variable domain, its missing parts supplied by reference TRBV11-1 and TRBJ2-5, is EAEVAQSPRYKITEKSQAVAFWCDPISGHATLYWYRQILGQGPELLVQFQDESVVDDSQLPKDRFSAERLKGVDSTLKIQPAELGDSAMYLCASSLAADWGEETQYFGPGTRLLVL.

The J gene is TRBJ2-3, the V gene TRBV11-2; TRBD2 matches at 7 bases. The germline CDR1 and CDR2 sequences are SGHAT and FQNNGV. The CDR3 runs to 16 residues. Unmatched junction bases numbered 7, after V lost 4 bases and J lost 0 bases. The CDR3 loop is CASSSSGRGSTDTQYF. The CDR3 region has the DNA TGTGCCAGCAGCTCCTCTGGGCGGGGGAGCACAGATACGCAGTATTTT. Full variable domain (outside the CDR3, taken from reference TRBV11-2 and TRBJ2-3): EAGVAQSPRYKIIEKRQSVAFWCNPISGHATLYWYQQILGQGPKLLIQFQNNGVVDDSQLPKDRFSAERLKGVDSTLKIQPAKLEDSAVYLCASSSSGRGSTDTQYFGPGTRLTVL.

The chain joins TRBV5-1 to TRBJ2-3; 11 positions match TRBD2. The CDR3 has 18 residues. The V and J ends lost 2 bases and 0 bases, in that order; junction bases with no gene match: 8. Germline lookup yields CDR1 SGHRS and CDR2 YFSETQ. In DNA, the CDR3 is TGCGCCAGCAGCTTCGGACTAGCGGGCCCGTTCAGCACAGATACGCAGTATTTT. This codes for CASSFGLAGPFSTDTQYF.

This chain joins TRBV5-4 and TRBJ2-2, with TRBD2 matching 8 bases. The germline gives CDR1 SGHNT, CDR2 YYREEE (reference sequence). The CDR3 runs to 16 residues. V was pared by 4 bases and J by 4 bases, with 9 bases of the junction left unmatched. The CDR3 reads CASSPGGLSGTGELFF. The CDR3 nucleotides are TGTGCCAGCAGCCCGGGGGGGCTATCGGGCACCGGGGAGCTGTTTTTT.

The chain has TRBV6-1 and TRBJ2-5; D not certain. CDR1 and CDR2 (germline): MNHNS, SASEGT. CDR3 length: 12 residues. V was trimmed by 0 bases and J by 3 bases, leaving 2 bases between them. CDR3 region: CASSEAKETQYF. CDR3 sequence (DNA): TGTGCCAGCAGTGAAGCTAAAGAGACCCAGTACTTC.